The text below deals with one T cell receptor beta chain. What it binds is not known. This sample is part of a study of T-cell memory formation after mild COVID-19. Overall study results and limits: Contracting CD8+ clones were enriched in EMRA, CD4+ mainly in CM and EM.

V trimming: 5 bases; J trimming: 4 bases; junction bases outside the gene matches: 11. CDR3 length: 16 amino acids. Germline V gene sequence: CDR1 SEHNR, CDR2 FQNEAQ (reference sequence). TCRdb recomputed calls from the 5' RACE reads with MiXCR, one row per CDR3 protein. The table includes about 150,000 distinct CDR3 sequences, about 14% detected once. Input material: PBMCs or a T cell subset sorted from them (not recorded which). This chain links TRBV7-9 with TRBJ2-5, with TRBD2 identical over 9 bases. The sequence was collected from an adult woman who had mild COVID-19 (a few samples of this study predate the infection). Cell type and time point are not known. The CDR3 sequence: CASSVGLASPRETQYF. In nucleotides, the CDR3 is TGTGCCAGCAGCGTCGGACTAGCGTCTCCAAGAGAGACCCAGTACTTC.